These 29 T cell receptor beta chains originate from one sample sequenced in a study of T cells in Graves' hyperthyroidism and ophthalmopathy. Researchers took RNA transcripts and amplified the TCR beta CDR3 regions from them. Researchers ran a first-round RT-PCR on the TCR CDR3 using the HTBI primer set. TCRdb redid the calling of the multiplex PCR reads with MiXCR, one entry per CDR3 protein. The data contain hundreds of thousands of distinct CDR3 sequences, 20% of them singletons. The sequenced material came from blood. The receptors were gathered from a man in his forties with Graves' ophthalmopathy.

This clonotype was picked up a small number of times. The chain uses TRBV7-3 and TRBJ2-3, with TRBD2 matching over 13 bases. The CDR3 consists of 16 residues. CDR1 and CDR2 (germline): SGHTA, FQGTGA. V was clipped by 6 bases and J by 5 bases; unmatched bases: 8. In DNA form, the CDR3 reads TGTGCCAGCAGTCGGACTAGCGGGAGTTACGGAGATACGCAGTATTTT. The encoded protein is CASSRTSGSYGDTQYF.

This clonotype was counted at least ten times. The chain uses TRBV20-1 and TRBJ2-3; 8 nucleotides match TRBD1. Germline V gene sequence: CDR1 DFQATT, CDR2 SNEGSKA (reference sequence). V lost 7 bases, J lost 4 bases, and 13 bases stayed unmatched. The CDR3 consists of 15 residues. Here the CDR3 DNA reads TGCAGTGTTCGGGACAGGCTTCGACTATCAGATACGCAGTATTTT. Protein: CSVRDRLRLSDTQYF.

Worth noting for this clonotype: The junction departs from the called germline gene at one end, perhaps through a read error. The V gene is TRBV5-1, the J gene TRBJ1-4, with D possibly matching TRBD1 (5 bases). CDR3 length: 15 residues. Germline V gene data show CDR1 as SGHRS and CDR2 as YFSETQ. CDR3 sequence reads: CASSLERQGGERLFF. CDR3 sequence (DNA): TGCGCCAGCAGCTTGGAGAGGCAGGGAGGAGAAAGACTGTTTTTT.

The rearrangement links TRBV20-1 to TRBJ1-2, with D uncertain. This CDR3 is built from 12 residues. The germline V gene has CDR1 DFQATT and CDR2 SNEGSKA (reference sequence). Trimming pared 3 bases from V and 8 bases from J, leaving 13 bases between. This CDR3 reads CSARGGGLGYTF. For the CDR3, the DNA is TGCAGTGCTAGGGGCGGAGGATTAGGCTACACCTTC.

This chain links TRBV7-9 with TRBJ1-2, with TRBD1 identical over 11 bases. The germline V gene has CDR1 SEHNR and CDR2 FQNEAQ (reference sequence). Unmatched junction bases numbered 5, after V lost 7 bases and J lost 4 bases. The CDR3 covers 14 residues. DNA of the CDR3: TGTGCCAGCAACGGACAGGGGGCGTTCTATGGCTACACCTTC. Translated: CASNGQGAFYGYTF.

This rearrangement joins TRBV6-1 to TRBJ1-1; no definite D call. Germline V gives CDR1 MNHNS, CDR2 SASEGT. V lost 6 bases and J 0 bases, leaving 14 bases between the germline ends. The CDR3 is 15 amino acids. For the CDR3, the DNA is TGTGCCAGCAGGGAGCTTGGGAAGTTGAACACTGAAGCTTTCTTT. It specifies CASRELGKLNTEAFF.

This clonotype was seen many times. The chain joins TRBV7-9 to TRBJ2-2; 7 bases align to TRBD1. CDR1 and CDR2 from the germline V gene are SEHNR and FQNEAQ (reference sequence). Trimming at V came to 2 bases and at J to 4 bases, leaving 4 bases not matched to a gene. The CDR3 is 15 residues long. CDR3 loop: CASSLRDRFTGELFF. CDR3 in DNA: TGTGCCAGCAGCTTAAGGGACAGATTCACCGGGGAGCTGTTTTTT.

This rearrangement joins TRBV5-8 to TRBJ2-7; TRBD2 is a possible D gene (7 bases). V lost 5 bases to trimming and J lost 2 bases, with 23 bases between them. There are 17 residues in the CDR3. CDR1 is SGHTS, CDR2 YDEGEE, per germline. CDR3 sequence reads: CASSSLTAGHTPYEQYF. Here the CDR3 DNA reads TGTGCCAGCAGTTCCCTGACAGCGGGACATACCCCCTACGAGCAGTACTTC.

This clonotype was found many times. The chain employs TRBV5-5 and TRBJ2-7; D unresolved. Germline loops: CDR1 SGHKS, CDR2 YYEKEE (reference sequence). The CDR3 consists of 13 residues. V was cut by 2 bases and J by 0 bases, with 6 bases left in between. CDR3 in amino acids: CASSFRPSYEQYF. CDR3 coding DNA: TGTGCCAGCAGCTTTCGGCCCTCCTACGAGCAGTACTTC.

This clonotype has a count of ten or more. This sequence joins TRBV28 and TRBJ2-1; possible D gene TRBD1, 5 bases. The germline V and J ends were trimmed by 7 bases and 10 bases, with 14 bases remaining between them. The CDR3 sequence is 12 residues long. Germline CDR1 and CDR2: MDHEN and SYDVKM. In nucleotides, the CDR3 is TGTGCCAGCAAGTCTGGCCCAGGGGAGCAGTTCTTC. Residues: CASKSGPGEQFF.

As regards this clonotype: A much larger clone differs by one base, so this may be a read error. V gene TRBV28 combines with J gene TRBJ2-1; D gene ambiguous. The CDR3 has 16 amino acids. V was shortened by 5 bases and J by 4 bases, with 18 bases between the two germline ends. The germline gives CDR1 MDHEN, CDR2 SYDVKM. CDR3 region: CASSLNAPYPYNEQFF. In nucleotides, the CDR3 is TGTGCCAGCAGTCTCAATGCACCGTACCCTTACAATGAGCAGTTCTTC.

This clonotype has at least ten counts. The CDR3 reads CASSEDGRTYEQYF. CDR3 nucleotides: TGCGCCAGCAGCGAGGACGGACGAACCTACGAGCAGTACTTC. This chain uses TRBV5-1 with TRBJ2-7; unclear D gene. V was shortened by 4 bases and J by 2 bases, with 13 bases between the two germline ends. Germline CDR1 SGHRS, CDR2 YFSETQ. The CDR3 has 14 residues.

Remarks on this clonotype: The CDR3 ends on some other residue instead of the conserved phenylalanine or tryptophan, so this is likely a read error. The chain recombines TRBV29-1 with TRBJ2-7; TRBD1 is a possible D gene (5 bases). Germline CDR1 reads SQVTM; CDR2 reads ANQGSEA. The CDR3 length is 12 residues. V was shortened by 2 bases and J by 6 bases, with 11 bases between the two germline ends. The CDR3 bases are TGCAGCGTTGAAATAGGGGCGCGCGAGCAGTACCTC. Protein product: CSVEIGAREQYL.

This clonotype was found a few times. The chain combines TRBV4-1 with TRBJ1-4; 10 bases line up with TRBD1. Germline CDR1 reads MGHRA; CDR2 reads YSYEKL. V was clipped by 1 base and J by 6 bases; unmatched bases: 5. The CDR3 totals 16 residues. This CDR3 is CASSQGRGQGYEKLFF. In DNA, the CDR3 is TGCGCCAGCAGCCAAGGAAGGGGACAGGGGTATGAAAAACTGTTTTTT.

The chain combines TRBV20-1 with TRBJ2-3; maybe TRBD2 (8 bases). CDR1 and CDR2 (germline): DFQATT, SNEGSKA (reference sequence). Trimming took 5 bases from V and 3 from J, leaving 15 bases between them. The CDR3 has 14 amino acids. This CDR3 is CSASREGATDTQYF. CDR3 nucleotide sequence: TGCAGTGCTTCACGGGAGGGGGCGACAGATACGCAGTATTTT.

This clonotype was picked up a small number of times. V and J are TRBV5-4 and TRBJ2-5; 11 nucleotides align to TRBD2. V lost 3 bases, J lost 10 bases, and 14 bases stayed unmatched. Per germline, CDR1 SGHNT and CDR2 YYREEE (reference sequence). This CDR3 has 16 residues. The CDR3 spells CASSSPGLAGGGGQYF. CDR3 bases: TGTGCCAGCAGCTCCCCCGGGTTAGCGGGAGGGGGGGGCCAGTACTTC.

On this clonotype itself: This could be a read error, since a much larger clone is one nucleotide away. V usage is TRBV29-1 and J usage is TRBJ2-1, with 10 nucleotides matching TRBD2. Near its end, the DNA agrees better with TRBJ2-7, so the J call may be wrong. The CDR3 is 16 residues long. Germline V gives CDR1 SQVTM, CDR2 ANQGSEA. The CDR3 is CSVEDPQREGYNEQYF. CDR3 in DNA: TGCAGCGTTGAAGACCCCCAGCGGGAGGGTTACAATGAGCAGTACTTC.

This clonotype was counted only a few times. This sequence joins TRBV6-6 and TRBJ2-3, with 12 bases fitting TRBD2. Looked up from germline, CDR1 is MNHNY and CDR2 is SVGAGI (reference sequence). V shed 2 bases, J shed 4 bases, and the junction held 1 base outside the gene matches. CDR3 length equals 15 residues. CDR3 sequence: CASSYRLAGADTQYF. The CDR3 bases are TGTGCCAGCAGTTACCGACTAGCGGGAGCAGATACGCAGTATTTT.

DNA for the CDR3: TGTGCCAGCAGCTTCCCGGGACTTCCAACCTACAATGAGCAGTTCTTC. Translation: CASSFPGLPTYNEQFF. V usage is TRBV7-9 and J usage is TRBJ2-1; D is perhaps TRBD2 (6 bases). Trimming took off 3 bases at V and 2 bases at J, with 14 bases between the two ends. CDR3 length: 16 residues. CDR1 and CDR2 (germline): SEHNR, FQNEAQ (reference sequence).

The DNA of the CDR3 is TGTGCCATCAGTTCAGCCGGGGGGCAGGCCGTCAATCAGCCCCAGCATTTT. Residues: CAISSAGGQAVNQPQHF. The J gene is TRBJ1-5, the V gene TRBV10-3, with a tentative D call TRBD1 (6 bases). Deletions cut 5 bases from V and 3 bases from J, with 20 bases between. Germline lookup yields CDR1 ENHRY and CDR2 SYGVKD. The CDR3 is 17 residues long.

The chain joins TRBV12-3 or TRBV12-4 to TRBJ2-1, with a tentative D call TRBD1 (6 bases). V was pared by 3 bases and J by 5 bases, with 8 bases between. CDR3 length: 13 amino acids. The CDR3 is CASSFQGNNEQFF. CDR3 coding DNA: TGTGCCAGCAGTTTCCAGGGGAACAATGAGCAGTTCTTC.

This clonotype was detected ten times or more. The chain joins TRBV28 to TRBJ2-5; 8 bases are a match to TRBD1. The CDR3 extends over 16 amino acids. CDR1 MDHEN and CDR2 SYDVKM come from the germline V gene. Trimming at V came to 2 bases and at J to 2 bases, leaving 7 bases not matched to a gene. CDR3 residues: CASSLRSYRGQETQYF. In DNA, the CDR3 is TGTGCCAGCAGTTTACGCTCCTACAGGGGGCAAGAGACCCAGTACTTC.

This clonotype was recorded at least ten times. A read error may produce the germline difference seen at one junction end. In DNA form, the CDR3 reads TGTGCTAGCAGCCGGACTAGCGGGGGGCCTTACAATGAGCAGTTCTTC. This codes for CASSRTSGGPYNEQFF. The rearrangement links TRBV7-7 to TRBJ2-1, with 14 bases that match TRBD2. The CDR3 consists of 16 residues. Germline loops: CDR1 SSHAT, CDR2 FNYEAQ (reference sequence). Variable domain in full (rest from reference TRBV7-7 and TRBJ2-1): GAGVSQSPRYKVTKRGQDVTLRCDPISSHATLYWYQQALGQGPEFLTYFNYEAQPDKSGLPSDRFSAERPEGSISTLTIQRTEQRDSAMYRCASSRTSGGPYNEQFFGPGTRLTVL.

This clonotype was seen repeatedly, ten times or more. The chain recombines TRBV11-2 with TRBJ2-1; TRBD2 matches 7 bases. The germline gives CDR1 SGHAT, CDR2 FQNNGV. J gave up 3 bases and V 1 base, and 3 bases lay outside the gene matches. The CDR3 runs 15 residues. CDR3 coding DNA: TGTGCCAGCAGCTTAGGGCGGGAGCGCTACAATGAGCAGTTCTTC. Translated, it gives CASSLGRERYNEQFF.

The V gene is TRBV7-2, the J gene TRBJ2-1; no clear D gene. CDR3 length equals 13 residues. Germline loops: CDR1 SGHTA, CDR2 FQGNSA. The V end was cut by 2 bases, the J end by 10 bases, with 12 bases between. CDR3: CASSLSFVNEQFF. The CDR3 DNA reads TGTGCCAGCAGCTTATCTTTCGTGAACGAGCAGTTCTTC. Together with reference TRBV7-2 and TRBJ2-1, the CDR3 gives the full variable domain: GAGVSQSPSNKVTEKGKDVELRCDPISGHTALYWYRQSLGQGLEFLIYFQGNSAPDKSGLPSDRFSAERTGGSVSTLTIQRTQQEDSAVYLCASSLSFVNEQFFGPGTRLTVL.

The chain carries TRBV28 and TRBJ2-7; maybe TRBD1 (5 bases). CDR1 is MDHEN and CDR2 is SYDVKM in the germline V gene. The V end lost 2 bases, the J end lost 3 bases, and 8 bases lay between the germline ends. The CDR3 spans 13 residues. The CDR3 DNA reads as TGTGCCAGCAGTTTAATCGGACACTACGAGCAGTACTTC. Amino acid sequence: CASSLIGHYEQYF.

This chain connects TRBV6-6 to TRBJ2-3, with a weak D call TRBD2 (5 bases). The ends were cut back, 0 bases at V and 5 bases at J, with 15 bases in the middle. This CDR3 contains 16 residues. Germline CDR1 MNHNY, CDR2 SVGAGI (reference sequence). The CDR3 reads CASSYSWTPPGDTQYF. In DNA, the CDR3 is TGTGCCAGCAGTTACTCGTGGACTCCCCCAGGAGATACGCAGTATTTT.

This clonotype was found a few times. The chain recombines TRBV19 with TRBJ2-1; 8 positions match TRBD2. From germline, CDR1 is LNHDA and CDR2 SQIVND (reference sequence). The CDR3 covers 15 residues. The V and J ends lost 3 bases and 5 bases, in that order; junction bases with no gene match: 6. In nucleotides, the CDR3 is TGTGCCAGTAGTATCGCGGGAGGAGGGAACAATGAGCAGTTCTTC. Its protein product is CASSIAGGGNNEQFF. Full variable domain (remainder filled in from reference TRBV19 and TRBJ2-1): DGGITQSPKYLFRKEGQNVTLSCEQNLNHDAMYWYRQDPGQGLRLIYYSQIVNDFQKGDIAEGYSVSREKKESFPLTVTSAQKNPTAFYLCASSIAGGGNNEQFFGPGTRLTVL.

This clonotype was detected many times. The chain has TRBV7-8 and TRBJ2-2; D is perhaps TRBD2 (6 bases). CDR3 length: 16 residues. Germline V lookup: CDR1 SGHVS, CDR2 FQNEAQ. V was pared by 5 bases and J by 4 bases, with 17 bases between. The CDR3 here is CASSPVGGPGTGELFF. In nucleotides, the CDR3 is TGTGCCAGCAGCCCCGTGGGAGGTCCGGGCACCGGGGAGCTGTTTTTT.